This passage covers 24 T cell receptor beta chains from one sample sequenced in a study of OX40 agonist ivuxolimab in advanced cancers. Clones were read by immunoSEQ multiplex PCR, and TCRdb kept only the in-frame ones, dropping some. The table shows approximately 80,000 clones, with approximately 91% occurring only once. Sequencing used CD4+ or CD8+ T cells sorted from blood, obtained in a trial of the OX40 agonist ivuxolimab. The origin of the receptors is an adult with an advanced solid tumor such as melanoma, head and neck, liver or kidney cancer.

This clone was seen a single time. The J gene is TRBJ2-3, the V gene TRBV2; the D gene is possibly TRBD1 (5 bases). The CDR3 contains 11 residues. CDR1 is SNHLY and CDR2 is FYNNEI in the germline V gene. V was trimmed by 10 bases and J by 6 bases, leaving 11 bases between them. Here the CDR3 DNA reads TGTGCCACTACAGGATACGATACGCAGTATTTT. This gives the protein CATTGYDTQYF.

The J gene is TRBJ2-2, the V gene TRBV6-1; possible D gene TRBD1, 5 bases. The V end lost 4 bases, the J end lost 5 bases, and 14 bases lay between the germline ends. Germline V gene data show CDR1 as MNHNS and CDR2 as SASEGT. CDR3 length: 15 amino acids. In DNA, the CDR3 is TGTGCCAGCAGTGGGGTGACAGTCGGAACCGGGGAGCTGTTTTTT. Amino acids: CASSGVTVGTGELFF.

The chain recombines TRBV6-5 with TRBJ1-1; D gene unclear. Trimming removed 4 bases at V and 6 bases at J, with 9 bases between. The germline CDR1 and CDR2 sequences are MNHEY and SVGAGI. The CDR3 is 12 residues long. Here the CDR3 DNA reads TGTGCCAGCAGTTCGCCAGTTTCTGAAGCTTTCTTT. Amino acids: CASSSPVSEAFF.

For the CDR3, the DNA is TGTGCCAGCTCACCACTGGATGGCTACACCTTC. It translates to CASSPLDGYTF. The chain couples TRBV18 to TRBJ1-2; D is undetermined. This CDR3 is built from 11 residues. Germline lookup yields CDR1 KGHSH and CDR2 LQKENI. Trimming stripped 1 base from V and 6 bases from J, with 3 bases between.

The chain links TRBV19 to TRBJ1-2; 12 nucleotides match TRBD1. The CDR3 extends over 15 amino acids. The germline CDR1 and CDR2 sequences are LNHDA and SQIVND (reference sequence). V shed 5 bases and J 9 bases; nucleotides not matched to a gene: 10. The CDR3 DNA is TGTGCCAGTAGTCTCGACGGGACAGGGGGCCTTAGCTACACCTTC. Its protein is CASSLDGTGGLSYTF.

This clone was detected a few times. The rearrangement links TRBV2 to TRBJ1-1; no clear D gene. V was shortened by 5 bases and J by 1 base, with 5 bases between the two germline ends. Germline loops: CDR1 SNHLY, CDR2 FYNNEI. The length of the CDR3 is 12 residues. As DNA, the CDR3 is TGTGCCAGCAGTCAGAGGAACACTGAAGCTTTCTTT. It encodes CASSQRNTEAFF. Full variable domain (outside the CDR3, taken from reference TRBV2 and TRBJ1-1): EPEVTQTPSHQVTQMGQEVILRCVPISNHLYFYWYRQILGQKVEFLVSFYNNEISEKSEIFDDQFSVERPDGSNFTLKIRSTKLEDSAMYFCASSQRNTEAFFGQGTRLTVV.

Note on this clone: This sample also contains other DNA sequences that code for the same CDR3. The rearrangement uses TRBV5-1 and TRBJ2-7; TRBD1 aligns across 7 bases. Germline CDR1 reads SGHRS; CDR2 reads YFSETQ. The CDR3 covers 14 residues. With 1 base clipped from V and 0 bases from J, the junction kept 1 base outside the gene matches. The chain's CDR3 is CASSLWDSSYEQYF. In DNA, the CDR3 is TGCGCCAGCAGCTTGTGGGACAGCTCCTACGAGCAGTACTTC.

The chain joins TRBV19 to TRBJ1-5; 9 nucleotides align to TRBD1. The J segment lost 6 bases and the V segment lost 5 bases, leaving 5 bases of the junction unmatched. Germline V gene data show CDR1 as LNHDA and CDR2 as SQIVND (reference sequence). The CDR3 loop spans 14 amino acids. The CDR3 here is CASSPGTGIQPQHF. CDR3 DNA sequence: TGTGCCAGTAGTCCTGGGACAGGGATTCAGCCCCAGCATTTT.

The chain recombines TRBV12-5 with TRBJ2-3, with TRBD2 as a possible D gene (6 bases). CDR3 length: 15 amino acids. Germline-derived CDR1 and CDR2 are LGHNT and FRNRAP. Trimming took 7 bases from V and 5 from J, leaving 19 bases between them. As DNA, the CDR3 is TGTGCTAGTGAGGGTCTAACGGGAGTAGGAGATACGCAGTATTTT. Translating gives CASEGLTGVGDTQYF.

The genes are TRBV7-3 and TRBJ2-1; 14 nucleotides agree with TRBD2. After removal of 4 bases from V and 9 bases from J, the junction contained 11 bases not matched to a gene. This CDR3 region has 17 residues. CDR1 SGHTA and CDR2 FQGTGA come from the germline V gene. In DNA, the CDR3 is TGTGCCAGCAGCTCCGATAGGACTAGCGGGAGGCAGAGTGAGCAGTTCTTC. This sequence encodes CASSSDRTSGRQSEQFF.

The V and J genes are TRBV5-4 and TRBJ2-3, with 11 bases aligning to TRBD1. In germline, CDR1 is SGHNT, CDR2 YYREEE (reference sequence). The V gene end was trimmed by 3 bases and the J gene end by 5 bases; junction bases not matched to a gene: 5. The CDR3 covers 15 residues. DNA for the CDR3: TGTGCCAGCAGCTCCGGACAGGGGGCAGGAGATACGCAGTATTTT. Translating it yields CASSSGQGAGDTQYF.

The V call is TRBV27, the J call TRBJ2-7, with D perhaps TRBD1 (6 bases). Germline CDR1 is MNHEY and CDR2 is SMNVEV (reference sequence). This CDR3 has 16 residues. With 5 bases removed from V and 0 bases from J, the gap between germline ends came to 17 bases. CDR3 DNA sequence: TGTGCCAGCAGTGCCCCCGACAGGACGAGCTCCTACGAGCAGTACTTC. Residues: CASSAPDRTSSYEQYF.

The V call is TRBV11-2, the J call TRBJ2-2; D remains ambiguous. The ends were cut back, 5 bases at V and 3 bases at J, with 7 bases in the middle. This CDR3 spans 13 amino acids. Germline assignment: CDR1 SGHAT and CDR2 FQNNGV. CDR3 residues: CASSVEYTGELFF. In DNA, the CDR3 is TGTGCCAGCAGCGTGGAATACACCGGGGAGCTGTTTTTT.

The chain joins TRBV18 to TRBJ2-3; 11 bases match TRBD2. This CDR3 comprises 16 residues. Germline V gene sequence: CDR1 KGHSH, CDR2 LQKENI. After removal of 4 bases from V and 1 base from J, the junction contained 4 bases not matched to a gene. The chain's CDR3 is CASSLLAGDGTDTQYF. The CDR3 DNA reads as TGTGCCAGCTCACTACTAGCGGGAGATGGCACAGATACGCAGTATTTT.

V and J are TRBV5-1 and TRBJ1-1; no firm D call. Germline values: CDR1 SGHRS, CDR2 YFSETQ. The CDR3 is made up of 14 amino acids. Trimming shortened V by 9 bases and J by 3 bases, and 18 bases separated the two germline ends. CDR3 residues: CATKTERGDTEAFF. Written as DNA, the CDR3 is TGCGCCACCAAAACTGAGAGAGGAGACACTGAAGCTTTCTTT.

The V gene is TRBV6-4, the J gene TRBJ2-7; D is unclear. Germline assignment: CDR1 MRHNA and CDR2 SNTAGT. Trimming pared 4 bases from V and 3 bases from J, leaving 16 bases between. This CDR3 region has 15 residues. In DNA, the CDR3 is TGTGCCAGCAGTGGAATTGCAGGCAGATTCTACGAGCAGTACTTC. Amino acids: CASSGIAGRFYEQYF.

This clone was seen just once. The rearrangement joins TRBV30 to TRBJ1-1; D gene uncertain. The CDR3 contains 12 residues. Trimming removed 3 bases at V and 7 bases at J, with 12 bases between. Germline V lookup: CDR1 GTSNPN, CDR2 SVGIG (reference sequence). This CDR3 is CAWRAASLEAFF. CDR3 in DNA: TGTGCCTGGAGGGCGGCCTCGCTTGAAGCTTTCTTT.

This chain uses TRBV29-1 with TRBJ1-2, with 9 bases identical to TRBD1. CDR1 and CDR2 from the germline V gene are SQVTM and ANQGSEA. V shed 3 bases and J 4 bases; nucleotides not matched to a gene: 3. The CDR3 spans 13 residues. CDR3 amino acids: CSVDGDRVYGYTF. The CDR3 coding sequence is TGCAGCGTTGATGGGGACAGGGTCTATGGCTACACCTTC.

CDR3 sequence: CASSPYGQPQHF. The CDR3, as DNA: TGTGCCAGCTCACCATACGGGCAGCCCCAGCATTTT. The chain is built from TRBV18 and TRBJ1-5; D gene uncertain. V lost 2 bases and J lost 7, with 6 bases in between. Per the germline V gene, CDR1 is KGHSH and CDR2 is LQKENI. This CDR3 region has 12 residues.

The chain is built from TRBV7-2 and TRBJ2-7, with 7 positions matching TRBD2. The CDR3 totals 15 residues. CDR1 and CDR2 from the germline V gene are SGHTA and FQGNSA. After removal of 5 bases from V and 5 bases from J, the junction contained 12 bases not matched to a gene. In nucleotides, the CDR3 is TGTGCCAGCAGCCCCGGCGGGAGCAGGATCCACGAGCAGTACTTC. It codes for CASSPGGSRIHEQYF.

The V and J genes are TRBV21-1 and TRBJ1-1; the table's D call TRBD1 went unverified against the DNA. TRBV21-1 is tagged as a pseudogene. The CDR3 sequence is 15 residues long. This CDR3 is CASSKSAGGNTEAFF. CDR3 coding DNA: TGTGCCAGCAGCAAATCAGCAGGGGGAAACACTGAAGCTTTCTTT.

As for this clone: The sample has other DNA sequences that encode this CDR3 too. The rearrangement joins TRBV19 to TRBJ2-5; 9 positions match TRBD2. The CDR3 length is 13 residues. The trim removed 4 bases at V and 3 bases at J, leaving 0 bases unmatched. Germline V gene data show CDR1 as LNHDA and CDR2 as SQIVND (reference sequence). The CDR3 DNA is TGTGCCAGTAGTACTAGCGGGAAAGAGACCCAGTACTTC. It encodes CASSTSGKETQYF.

The chain recombines TRBV29-1 with TRBJ2-1; 7 bases map to TRBD2. V dropped 5 bases and J dropped 6; count of bases not matched to a gene: 4. CDR1 is SQVTM and CDR2 is ANQGSEA in the germline V gene. The CDR3 extends over 12 amino acids. CDR3 protein: CSVSGTGNEQFF. For the CDR3, the DNA is TGCAGCGTTAGCGGGACCGGCAATGAGCAGTTCTTC.

This clone was detected only once. The chain carries TRBV28 and TRBJ2-4; D is unclear. Trimming stripped 2 bases from V and 8 bases from J, with 4 bases between. Germline V gene sequence: CDR1 MDHEN, CDR2 SYDVKM. The CDR3 has 11 residues. In DNA, the CDR3 is TGTGCCAGCAGTTTAGGGGACATTCAGTACTTC. Translating it yields CASSLGDIQYF.